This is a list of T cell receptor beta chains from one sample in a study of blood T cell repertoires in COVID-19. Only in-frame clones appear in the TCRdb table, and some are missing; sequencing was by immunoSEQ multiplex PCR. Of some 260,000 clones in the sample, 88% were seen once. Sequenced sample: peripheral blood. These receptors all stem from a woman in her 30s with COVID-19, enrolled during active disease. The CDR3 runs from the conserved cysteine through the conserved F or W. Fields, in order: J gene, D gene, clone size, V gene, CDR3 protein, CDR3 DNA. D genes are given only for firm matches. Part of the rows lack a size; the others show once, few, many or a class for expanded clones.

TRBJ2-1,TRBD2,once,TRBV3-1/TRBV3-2,CASSPGLAGGRWDEQFF,TGTGCCAGCAGCCCGGGACTAGCGGGAGGAAGGTGGGATGAGCAGTTCTTC
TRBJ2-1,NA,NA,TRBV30,CAFSTTGLHYNEQFF,TGTGCCTTTTCCACTACGGGACTCCACTACAATGAGCAGTTCTTC
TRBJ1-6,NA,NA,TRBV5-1,CASSLEQGASPLHF,TGCGCCAGCAGCTTGGAACAGGGAGCTTCACCCCTCCACTTT
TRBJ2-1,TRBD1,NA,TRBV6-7,CASSYFARQGYYNEQFF,TGTGCCAGCAGTTACTTTGCCCGACAGGGGTACTACAATGAGCAGTTCTTC
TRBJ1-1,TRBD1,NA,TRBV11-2,CASSVRDRGFTEAFF,TGTGCCAGCAGCGTCCGGGACAGGGGATTCACTGAAGCTTTCTTT
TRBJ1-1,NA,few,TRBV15,CATSRDLGQLLPEAFF,TGTGCCACCAGCAGAGATCTTGGACAGCTCCTCCCTGAAGCTTTCTTT
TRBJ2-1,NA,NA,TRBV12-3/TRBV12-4,CASSLGTTNEQFF,TGTGCCAGCAGTTTGGGGACAACCAATGAGCAGTTCTTC
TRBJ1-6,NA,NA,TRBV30,CAWSTGGYNSPLHF,TGTGCCTGGAGTACGGGTGGCTATAATTCACCCCTCCACTTT
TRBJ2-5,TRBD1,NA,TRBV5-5,CASSLTGAVETQYF,TGTGCCAGCAGCTTGACAGGGGCGGTAGAGACCCAGTACTTC
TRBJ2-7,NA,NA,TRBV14,CASSPSGYEQYF,TGTGCCAGCAGCCCCTCAGGCTACGAGCAGTACTTC
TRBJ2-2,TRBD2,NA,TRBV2,CASSEGAGGYTGELFF,TGTGCCAGCAGTGAAGGCGCGGGGGGGTACACCGGGGAGCTGTTTTTT
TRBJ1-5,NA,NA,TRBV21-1,CASSALSNQPQHF,TGTGCCAGCAGCGCCCTAAGCAATCAGCCCCAGCATTTT
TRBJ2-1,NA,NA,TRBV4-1,CASSQRQATYNEQFF,TGCGCCAGCAGCCAACGACAGGCTACCTACAATGAGCAGTTCTTC
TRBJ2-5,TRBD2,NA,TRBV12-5,CASGFPGGRAGETQYF,TGTGCTAGTGGTTTCCCTGGCGGGAGGGCCGGCGAGACCCAGTACTTC
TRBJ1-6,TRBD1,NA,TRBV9,CASSATGVGSPLHF,TGTGCCAGCAGTGCCACAGGGGTAGGTTCACCCCTCCACTTT
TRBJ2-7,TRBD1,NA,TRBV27,CASSLLGQDGGITYEQYF,TGTGCCAGCAGTTTATTGGGACAGGATGGAGGAATAACCTACGAGCAGTACTTC
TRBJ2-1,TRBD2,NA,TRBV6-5,CASSLTSGGAAEQFF,TGTGCCAGCAGTCTAACTAGCGGGGGGGCCGCAGAGCAGTTCTTC
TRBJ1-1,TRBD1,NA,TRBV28,CASNYDKTGARSAFF,TGTGCCAGCAATTATGATAAGACAGGGGCGAGAAGTGCTTTCTTT
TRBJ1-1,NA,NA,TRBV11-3,CASSLGVNTEAFF,TGTGCCAGCAGCTTAGGAGTGAACACTGAAGCTTTCTTT
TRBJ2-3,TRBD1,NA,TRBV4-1,CASSRGQGPTDTQYF,TGCGCCAGCAGCCGGGGACAGGGGCCCACAGATACGCAGTATTTT
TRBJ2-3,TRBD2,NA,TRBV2,CASSVTSGRDTQYF,TGTGCCAGCAGTGTTACTAGCGGGAGAGATACGCAGTATTTT
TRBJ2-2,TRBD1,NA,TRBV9,CASSAGTGATGELFF,TGTGCCAGCAGCGCCGGGACAGGGGCCACCGGGGAGCTGTTTTTT
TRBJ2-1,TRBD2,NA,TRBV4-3,CASSQDYGTSGRVQFF,TGCGCCAGCAGCCAAGATTATGGGACTAGCGGGAGGGTTCAGTTCTTC
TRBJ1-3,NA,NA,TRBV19,CASSMSRNSGNTIYF,TGTGCCAGTAGTATGTCGCGCAACTCTGGAAACACCATATATTTT
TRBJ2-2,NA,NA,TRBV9,CASSVWSENTGELFF,TGTGCCAGCAGCGTATGGTCAGAGAACACCGGGGAGCTGTTTTTT
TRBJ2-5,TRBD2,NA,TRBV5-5,CASSLGASGIYETQYF,TGTGCCAGCAGCTTGGGTGCTAGCGGGATTTACGAGACCCAGTACTTC
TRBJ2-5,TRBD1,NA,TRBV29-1,CSVDRPDRGGTQYF,TGCAGCGTTGACCGTCCGGACAGGGGAGGGACCCAGTACTTC
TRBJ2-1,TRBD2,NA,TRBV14,CASSFLAGGPVEQFF,TGTGCCAGCAGCTTTCTAGCGGGAGGGCCGGTTGAGCAGTTCTTC
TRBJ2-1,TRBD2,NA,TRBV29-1,CSVLEREGLFF,TGCAGCGTCTTGGAGCGGGAGGGCCTGTTCTTC